This paragraph reports one TCR beta chain. This sample was included in a study of blood T cell repertoires in COVID-19. CDR3 length equals 16 residues. Germline V gene data show CDR1 as LNHNV and CDR2 as YYDKDF (reference sequence). Losses at the gene ends were 3 bases for V and 7 bases for J; bases not matched to a gene: 12. Assay used: immunoSEQ multiplex PCR; TCRdb lists only in-frame clones, some missing. The sample holds 200,000 to 250,000 clones, 86% seen once. This chain connects TRBV15 to TRBJ2-5, with 9 bases aligning to TRBD2. The material sequenced was peripheral blood. This sequence originates from a woman in her fifties or sixties with COVID-19, enrolled during active disease. The CDR3 region is CATSSLAGATQGTQYF. The DNA for the CDR3 is TGTGCCACCAGCAGCTTAGCGGGGGCTACCCAGGGGACCCAGTACTTC.